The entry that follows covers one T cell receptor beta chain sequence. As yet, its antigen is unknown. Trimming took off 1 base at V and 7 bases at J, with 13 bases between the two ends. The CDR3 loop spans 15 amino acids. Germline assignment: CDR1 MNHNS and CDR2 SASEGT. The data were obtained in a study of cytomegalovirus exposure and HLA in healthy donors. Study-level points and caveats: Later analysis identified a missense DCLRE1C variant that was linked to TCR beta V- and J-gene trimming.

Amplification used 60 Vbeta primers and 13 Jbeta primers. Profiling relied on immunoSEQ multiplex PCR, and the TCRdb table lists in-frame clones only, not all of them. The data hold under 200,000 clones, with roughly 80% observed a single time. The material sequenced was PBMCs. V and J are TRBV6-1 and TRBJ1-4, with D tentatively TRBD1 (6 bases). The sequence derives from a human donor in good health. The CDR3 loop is CASSEGSRGSEKLFF. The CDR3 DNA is TGTGCCAGCAGTGAAGGAAGTAGGGGGAGTGAAAAACTGTTTTTT.